Listed below are T cell receptor beta chains from one sample, sequenced in a study of tumor and adjacent non-tumor tissue in lung cancer. TCRdb called the multiplex PCR reads again in MiXCR, with one record for every CDR3 protein. The sample comprises about 93,000 distinct CDR3 sequences, less than 80% of which are singletons, and approximately 20% rests with the top ten. Sample: lung tumor tissue. These receptors were taken from a man aged 55 to 69 with non-small cell lung cancer. The conserved cysteine and the conserved F or W are not part of the CDR3 here. Some rows have no size entry. The others give once, few or many, or a class for an expanded clone.

TRBJ1-3	NA	TRBV25-1	AGSELSGRSSGNSIY
TRBJ2-7	NA	TRBV4-3	ASSQDKGGGLSEQY
TRBJ2-1	NA	TRBV12-3/TRBV12-4	TSSRDSNEQL
TRBJ2-3	NA	TRBV2	ASSDVGTDTQY
TRBJ2-1	NA	TRBV11-2	ASGPHRVMRDEQF
TRBJ2-1	once	TRBV20-1	SDSRQCNEQL
TRBJ2-1	NA	TRBV11-3	ASSPRGDRANEQL
TRBJ2-7	many	TRBV4-1	ASSQDGTSGLYEQY
TRBJ2-7	many	TRBV6-6	ASSPGTGSYEQY
TRBJ1-2	NA	TRBV7-9	AIQGAGDYACT
TRBJ2-1	NA	TRBV12-3/TRBV12-4	VSRTYDNEQF
TRBJ1-6	NA	TRBV11-2	TSTPLGAGANSPLQ
TRBJ2-5	NA	TRBV11-2	ASSFPAGHQETQY
TRBJ2-7	many	TRBV4-1	ASSTRQGPYEQY
TRBJ1-5	NA	TRBV6-1	ASWTGNQPQH
TRBJ2-4	NA	TRBV4-2	ASSQAQASGSLTKNIQC
TRBJ1-1	NA	TRBV12-3/TRBV12-4	ASSSLMTWRGTEAF
TRBJ2-7	NA	TRBV24-1	TPFSYERY
TRBJ2-1	NA	TRBV6-1	ASSEGDRGHGQF
TRBJ2-3	NA	TRBV5-4	ASSSGNLLAGSANTQY